The subject of this entry is one T cell receptor (beta chain). This CDR3 has 15 residues. CDR1 SGHRS and CDR2 YFSETQ come from the germline V gene. V lost 3 bases, J lost 6 bases, and 9 bases stayed unmatched. The data are from a study of naive and memory T cell subsets. Amplification of ligated cDNA took four PCR rounds with SP2 and nested alpha and beta constant primers. One entry per CDR3 protein results from TCRdb running MiXCR on the 5' RACE reads. The data hold approximately 58,000 distinct CDR3 sequences, with over 7% observed a single time. TCR cDNA received a 3' ligated oligonucleotide that carried a UMI.

The chain uses TRBV5-1 and TRBJ2-1; 7 bases are shared with TRBD2. The clonotype was recovered from a male donor in good health. The CDR3 nucleotides read TGCGCCAGCAGCTCCGGGGAGGGCTCGGGCAATGAGCAGTTCTTC. It translates to CASSSGEGSGNEQFF.